This TCR beta chain emerged from a study of human T cells and chemical hapten exposure. Study summary: The variation in per-sample TCR yields arose mainly from small differences in pooled library volumes.

One entry per CDR3 protein, called by TCRdb with MiXCR from the 5' RACE reads. The sample carries about 81,000 distinct CDR3 sequences, around a sixth recorded once. It was unfractionated whole blood from which total RNA was extracted. The CDR3 is 13 residues long. The TCR comes from a female donor in good health. This rearrangement joins TRBV21-1 to TRBJ1-1. TRBV21-1 is assigned pseudogene status. CDR3 protein: CASSKVQNTEAFF. The CDR3 nucleotides read TGTGCCAGCAGCAAAGTGCAAAACACTGAAGCTTTCTTT.